The 30 T cell receptor beta chains listed next were all sequenced from one sample in a study of blood T cell repertoires in COVID-19. Profiling relied on immunoSEQ multiplex PCR, and the TCRdb table lists in-frame clones only, not all of them. The sample includes about 140,000 clones, around nine tenths of them seen just once. Source material: peripheral blood. The receptors come from a human donor in a cohort sampled during active COVID-19.

The V gene is TRBV27, the J gene TRBJ2-7, with 7 bases lining up with TRBD2. Germline V CDR1 and CDR2: MNHEY, SMNVEV (reference sequence). The CDR3 extends over 18 amino acids. The V segment lost 3 bases and the J segment 2 bases; nucleotides outside the gene matches: 16. The chain's CDR3 is CASSFKGREIGFPYEQYF. In DNA, the CDR3 is TGTGCCAGCAGTTTTAAGGGGAGGGAGATTGGGTTCCCCTACGAGCAGTACTTC.

This rearrangement joins TRBV3-1 (or the pseudogene TRBV3-2) to TRBJ1-2; unclear D gene. The germline CDR1 and CDR2 sequences are LGHDT and YNNKEL (reference sequence). This CDR3 comprises 15 residues. The V and J ends lost 1 base and 6 bases respectively, with 15 bases between them. The CDR3 DNA reads TGTGCCAGCAGCCAAGTCCTAGCGCCCCGGGATGGCTACACCTTC. Translation: CASSQVLAPRDGYTF.

This chain connects TRBV6-5 to TRBJ1-1; 7 nucleotides align to TRBD1. In germline, CDR1 is MNHEY, CDR2 SVGAGI. V shed 0 bases, J shed 4 bases, and the junction held 5 bases outside the gene matches. The CDR3 length is 15 residues. The CDR3 here is CASSYSSRGITEAFF. As DNA, the CDR3 is TGTGCCAGCAGTTACTCGTCCAGGGGGATCACTGAAGCTTTCTTT.

This clone was counted a single time. The chain employs TRBV2 and TRBJ2-7; 7 positions match TRBD2. Germline CDR1 SNHLY, CDR2 FYNNEI. The CDR3 contains 14 residues. The V gene end was trimmed by 7 bases and the J gene end by 2 bases; junction bases not matched to a gene: 8. This CDR3 reads CASMGRDYTYEQYF. The CDR3, as DNA: TGTGCCAGCATGGGAAGGGACTATACCTACGAGCAGTACTTC. Filled out from reference TRBV2 and TRBJ2-7, the complete variable domain reads EPEVTQTPSHQVTQMGQEVILRCVPISNHLYFYWYRQILGQKVEFLVSFYNNEISEKSEIFDDQFSVERPDGSNFTLKIRSTKLEDSAMYFCASMGRDYTYEQYFGPGTRLTVT.

This clone was found many times. The rearrangement links TRBV29-1 to TRBJ2-3; 7 positions match TRBD2. The CDR3 runs to 15 residues. Trimming cost V 4 bases and J 1 base; bases outside gene matches: 8. Germline loops: CDR1 SQVTM, CDR2 ANQGSEA. CDR3 amino acids: CSVGRRETGTDTQYF. The CDR3 DNA reads TGCAGCGTTGGGCGGCGGGAGACGGGCACAGATACGCAGTATTTT.

The V and J genes are TRBV21-1 and TRBJ1-5. TRBV21-1 is assigned pseudogene status. This CDR3 comprises 17 residues. The CDR3 nucleotides are TGTGCCAGCAGCTCCCAAGGAGGGCAGCTCCAGAATCAGCCCCAGCATTTT. It yields the protein CASSSQGGQLQNQPQHF.

The V and J genes are TRBV5-6 and TRBJ1-3; unclear D gene. V was cut by 0 bases and J by 7 bases, with 14 bases left in between. Germline V gene lookup returns CDR1 SGHDT and CDR2 YYEEEE. The CDR3 is 15 amino acids. The chain's CDR3 is CASSLGRAYPNTIYF. DNA for the CDR3: TGTGCCAGCAGCTTGGGTAGAGCCTATCCTAACACCATATATTTT.

The chain employs TRBV21-1 and TRBJ2-3; TRBD1, the D gene given by the table, was not confirmed from the DNA. TRBV21-1 has pseudogene status. The CDR3 is made up of 18 amino acids. The CDR3 here is CASSKPTSGGLYTDTQYF. In DNA, the CDR3 is TGTGCCAGCAGCAAGCCTACTTCAGGGGGGCTGTACACAGATACGCAGTATTTT.

This chain connects TRBV19 to TRBJ2-7, with 11 positions matching TRBD2. The CDR3 spans 16 residues. The V gene's germline CDR1 is LNHDA and CDR2 SQIVND (reference sequence). The V and J ends lost 5 bases and 4 bases, in that order; junction bases with no gene match: 10. CDR3 amino acids: CASSPEEGLAEYEQYF. The CDR3 DNA sequence: TGTGCCAGTAGTCCGGAGGAGGGACTAGCGGAGTACGAGCAGTACTTC. Complete variable domain (other parts from reference TRBV19 and TRBJ2-7): DGGITQSPKYLFRKEGQNVTLSCEQNLNHDAMYWYRQDPGQGLRLIYYSQIVNDFQKGDIAEGYSVSREKKESFPLTVTSAQKNPTAFYLCASSPEEGLAEYEQYFGPGTRLTVT.

This chain connects TRBV5-1 to TRBJ1-1, with D unresolved. Germline V gives CDR1 SGHRS, CDR2 YFSETQ. V lost 5 bases to trimming and J lost 1 base, with 9 bases between them. The CDR3 has 13 residues. As DNA, the CDR3 is TGCGCCAGCAGAATGACGGGGAACACTGAAGCTTTCTTT. Translation gives CASRMTGNTEAFF.

This sequence joins TRBV5-1 and TRBJ2-5; 13 nucleotides line up with TRBD2. The CDR3 spans 18 residues. Germline V gene sequence: CDR1 SGHRS, CDR2 YFSETQ. V shed 1 base and J 5 bases; nucleotides not matched to a gene: 11. The CDR3 loop reads CASSLTGTSGAKGETQYF. As DNA, the CDR3 is TGCGCCAGCAGCTTGACAGGGACTAGCGGGGCCAAAGGGGAGACCCAGTACTTC.

The V and J genes are TRBV5-4 and TRBJ2-3; a possible D gene is TRBD2 (5 bases). Germline V gene sequence: CDR1 SGHNT, CDR2 YYREEE (reference sequence). Trimming pared 6 bases from V and 6 bases from J, leaving 14 bases between. CDR3 length: 13 residues. The CDR3 nucleotides are TGTGCCAGCACCCTGGACTGGGCGGATACGCAGTATTTT. Protein sequence: CASTLDWADTQYF.

The chain employs TRBV7-2 and TRBJ2-3; the match to TRBD2 covers 7 bases. This CDR3 has 16 amino acids. After removal of 6 bases from V and 4 bases from J, the junction contained 13 bases not matched to a gene. Germline assignment: CDR1 SGHTA and CDR2 FQGNSA. The CDR3 DNA follows: TGTGCCAGCAGGGCCCCCTGGGGCGGGAGTTCAGATACGCAGTATTTT. This sequence encodes CASRAPWGGSSDTQYF.

The chain recombines TRBV24-1 with TRBJ2-1, with D unclear. The V and J ends lost 5 bases and 8 bases respectively, with 12 bases between them. The CDR3 sequence is 13 residues long. Per germline, CDR1 KGHDR and CDR2 SFDVKD. DNA for the CDR3: TGTGCCACCAGTGGTGGTACCGCAGATGAGCAGTTCTTC. Its protein is CATSGGTADEQFF.

In DNA form, the CDR3 reads TGTGCCAGCAGCTTACTAGCGGGAGGCGAGCAGTACTTC. Residues: CASSLLAGGEQYF. The J gene is TRBJ2-7, the V gene TRBV7-9; 11 bases align to TRBD2. J gave up 6 bases and V 2 bases, and 0 bases lay outside the gene matches. CDR3 length: 13 amino acids. The germline gives CDR1 SEHNR, CDR2 FQNEAQ (reference sequence).

The rearrangement uses TRBV7-3 and TRBJ2-1, with D possibly matching TRBD2 (7 bases). V gave up 5 bases and J gave up 6 bases, with 17 bases separating them. The CDR3 runs to 15 residues. CDR1 and CDR2 from the germline V gene are SGHTA and FQGTGA. For the CDR3, the DNA is TGTGCCAGCAGCATACAGGGAGGGAGGATCAATGAGCAGTTCTTC. Its translation: CASSIQGGRINEQFF.

CDR3 in amino acids: CASSLGSGTDTQYF. In DNA, the CDR3 is TGCGCCAGCAGCTTGGGGTCGGGAACAGATACGCAGTATTTT. The chain has TRBV5-1 and TRBJ2-3, with D possibly being TRBD2 (5 bases). The V gene lost 0 bases and the J gene lost 3 bases, with 8 bases spanning the gap. The CDR3 has 14 residues. Germline CDR1 reads SGHRS; CDR2 reads YFSETQ. The full variable domain, in which reference TRBV5-1 and TRBJ2-3 provide the parts outside the CDR3, is KAGVTQTPRYLIKTRGQQVTLSCSPISGHRSVSWYQQTPGQGLQFLFEYFSETQRNKGNFPGRFSGRQFSNSRSEMNVSTLELGDSALYLCASSLGSGTDTQYFGPGTRLTVL.

The DNA of the CDR3 is TGTGCCAGCAGCGTAACTAGTAAGAACAATGAGCAGTTCTTC. Protein sequence: CASSVTSKNNEQFF. The chain couples TRBV9 to TRBJ2-1, with D possibly being TRBD2 (5 bases). Looked up from germline, CDR1 is SGDLS and CDR2 is YYNGEE. Trimming took 1 base from V and 5 from J, leaving 10 bases between them. The CDR3 is 14 amino acids.

The chain links TRBV2 to TRBJ1-4; D remains ambiguous. The ends were cut back, 3 bases at V and 3 bases at J, with 8 bases in the middle. The germline CDR1 and CDR2 sequences are SNHLY and FYNNEI. The CDR3 is 14 amino acids. The CDR3 nucleotides are TGTGCCAGCAGTGATTGGGCTCCTAATGAAAAACTGTTTTTT. Protein product: CASSDWAPNEKLFF.

The rearrangement uses TRBV19 and TRBJ2-3; the match to TRBD2 covers 11 bases. The junction had 9 bases not matched to a gene; V was cut back by 4 bases and J by 3 bases. From germline, CDR1 is LNHDA and CDR2 SQIVND (reference sequence). The CDR3 loop spans 17 amino acids. The CDR3 DNA reads as TGTGCCAGTAGTACTATAGCGGGAGGGCCGTTTACAGATACGCAGTATTTT. As protein: CASSTIAGGPFTDTQYF. The full variable domain, its missing parts supplied by reference TRBV19 and TRBJ2-3, is DGGITQSPKYLFRKEGQNVTLSCEQNLNHDAMYWYRQDPGQGLRLIYYSQIVNDFQKGDIAEGYSVSREKKESFPLTVTSAQKNPTAFYLCASSTIAGGPFTDTQYFGPGTRLTVL.

Only one count was recorded for this clone. DNA of the CDR3: TGTGCCAGCAGTTTATCGCCAGCGGGAGCCAAAAACATTCAGTACTTC. Amino acids: CASSLSPAGAKNIQYF. V and J are TRBV28 and TRBJ2-4; weak D call: TRBD2 (6 bases). CDR1 and CDR2 (germline): MDHEN, SYDVKM. The CDR3 runs to 16 residues. The V end was cut by 1 base, the J end by 0 bases, with 10 bases between.

The chain is built from TRBV10-3 and TRBJ2-3; tentatively, D is TRBD1 (6 bases). The V gene lost 4 bases and the J gene lost 6 bases, with 11 bases spanning the gap. The CDR3 has 13 amino acids. From germline, CDR1 is ENHRY and CDR2 SYGVKD. CDR3 sequence reads: CAISGGQGDTQYF. CDR3 nucleotides: TGTGCCATCAGTGGAGGGCAGGGGGATACGCAGTATTTT.

This rearrangement joins TRBV28 to TRBJ2-3; 7 bases align to TRBD2. V lost 1 base, J lost 0 bases, and 4 bases stayed unmatched. The CDR3 totals 16 residues. Germline-derived CDR1 and CDR2 are MDHEN and SYDVKM. CDR3 in amino acids: CASSLSAGVSTDTQYF. DNA for the CDR3: TGTGCCAGCAGTTTATCGGCGGGAGTTAGCACAGATACGCAGTATTTT.

The gene calls are TRBV7-8 and TRBJ2-7; 8 bases are shared with TRBD1. The V gene end was trimmed by 6 bases and the J gene end by 5 bases; junction bases not matched to a gene: 9. Germline lookup yields CDR1 SGHVS and CDR2 FQNEAQ. The CDR3 totals 14 residues. In DNA, the CDR3 is TGTGCCAGCAGACAAGGACAGGGTTCCCACGAGCAGTACTTC. Residues: CASRQGQGSHEQYF.

The chain uses TRBV3-1 (or the pseudogene TRBV3-2) and TRBJ1-1, with TRBD1 as a possible D gene (6 bases). V was pared by 5 bases and J by 5 bases, with 15 bases between. The CDR3 runs 14 residues. Germline loops: CDR1 LGHDT, CDR2 YNNKEL (reference sequence). The CDR3 DNA is TGTGCCAGCAGCTCCTCAAGGGGGGGGACTGAAGCTTTCTTT. Translation: CASSSSRGGTEAFF.

The chain employs TRBV5-1 and TRBJ1-2, with 7 positions matching TRBD1. The CDR3 is made up of 15 amino acids. Germline trimming cut 3 bases from V and 1 base from J; bases unmatched to any gene: 6. The germline CDR1 and CDR2 sequences are SGHRS and YFSETQ. CDR3 in amino acids: CASSSRTGGNYGYTF. The CDR3 DNA is TGCGCCAGCAGCTCCCGGACAGGCGGTAACTATGGCTACACCTTC.

The chain links TRBV19 to TRBJ2-5; 8 bases align to TRBD2. Trimming removed 3 bases from V and 2 bases from J; junction bases left unmatched: 5. The CDR3 runs 15 residues. CDR1 and CDR2 (germline): LNHDA, SQIVND (reference sequence). The DNA of the CDR3 is TGTGCCAGTAGTATCTTAGCGGGGCCACAAGAGACCCAGTACTTC. Protein product: CASSILAGPQETQYF.

This clone occurred a few times. The chain employs TRBV5-1 and TRBJ1-2; D call uncertain. CDR1 is SGHRS and CDR2 is YFSETQ in the germline V gene. CDR3 length: 13 amino acids. V lost 0 bases, J lost 4 bases, and 7 bases lay in between. CDR3 amino acids: CASSLDSSYGYTF. The CDR3 DNA is TGCGCCAGCAGCTTGGATAGCAGCTATGGCTACACCTTC. Full variable domain (missing parts from reference TRBV5-1 and TRBJ1-2): KAGVTQTPRYLIKTRGQQVTLSCSPISGHRSVSWYQQTPGQGLQFLFEYFSETQRNKGNFPGRFSGRQFSNSRSEMNVSTLELGDSALYLCASSLDSSYGYTFGSGTRLTVV.

This chain joins TRBV19 and TRBJ2-1; 9 positions agree with TRBD1. The trim removed 3 bases at V and 6 bases at J, leaving 6 bases unmatched. The CDR3 is made up of 15 amino acids. CDR1 and CDR2 from the germline V gene are LNHDA and SQIVND (reference sequence). CDR3 DNA: TGTGCCAGTAGTATGGGGACAGGGTATGGCAATGAGCAGTTCTTC. It codes for CASSMGTGYGNEQFF.

This clone showed up just once. The CDR3 here is CASSPTTSGHTDTQYF. CDR3 coding DNA: TGCGCCAGCAGCCCCACGACTAGCGGACACACAGATACGCAGTATTTT. The chain employs TRBV4-1 and TRBJ2-3; the match to TRBD2 covers 9 bases. V shed 4 bases, J shed 2 bases, and the junction held 7 bases outside the gene matches. This CDR3 is 16 amino acids long. The V gene's germline CDR1 is MGHRA and CDR2 YSYEKL.